One sample yielded the 8 T cell receptor beta chains listed below, sequenced in a study of blood T cell repertoires in COVID-19. Libraries were prepared by immunoSEQ multiplex PCR; TCRdb keeps only in-frame clonotypes and omits some of them. The repertoire holds around 40,000 clones, with 75% to 95% as singletons. The sequencing sample was made of peripheral blood. These receptors originate from a woman older than 75 with acute or convalescent COVID-19.

The rearrangement uses TRBV24-1 and TRBJ2-2; 10 positions agree with TRBD1. The V gene end was trimmed by 3 bases and the J gene end by 7 bases; junction bases not matched to a gene: 7. Germline CDR1 is KGHDR and CDR2 is SFDVKD. The length of the CDR3 is 16 residues. The CDR3 is CATSDPRTGGSGELFF. The DNA of the CDR3 is TGTGCCACCAGTGATCCCCGGACAGGGGGGAGCGGGGAGCTGTTTTTT.

J is TRBJ1-6 and V is TRBV12-3 or TRBV12-4; D unresolved. The CDR3 loop spans 13 amino acids. Trimming shortened V by 4 bases and J by 5 bases, and 6 bases separated the two germline ends. Here the CDR3 DNA reads TGTGCCAGCAGTTCCCCCAATAATTCACCCCTCCACTTT. Its translation: CASSSPNNSPLHF.

This clone was seen only once. The chain recombines TRBV5-1 with TRBJ2-7; possible D gene TRBD1, 5 bases. CDR3 length equals 14 residues. V dropped 4 bases and J dropped 2 bases, with 13 bases sitting between them. Germline V gene data show CDR1 as SGHRS and CDR2 as YFSETQ. CDR3 sequence reads: CASSPLTGTYEQYF. Written as DNA, the CDR3 is TGCGCCAGCAGCCCCCTCACAGGTACCTACGAGCAGTACTTC. The full variable domain, rest sourced from reference TRBV5-1 and TRBJ2-7, is KAGVTQTPRYLIKTRGQQVTLSCSPISGHRSVSWYQQTPGQGLQFLFEYFSETQRNKGNFPGRFSGRQFSNSRSEMNVSTLELGDSALYLCASSPLTGTYEQYFGPGTRLTVT.

The V and J genes are TRBV6-5 and TRBJ1-1, with TRBD1 matching over 9 bases. CDR1 is MNHEY and CDR2 is SVGAGI in the germline V gene. CDR3 size: 16 residues. The ends lost 2 bases at V and 3 bases at J; junction bases unmatched: 7. The CDR3 DNA follows: TGTGCCAGCAGTTACGGGACAGGGAGGGTTGACACTGAAGCTTTCTTT. Translated: CASSYGTGRVDTEAFF.

The CDR3, as DNA: TGTGCCAGCAGCGCAGGACAGGGGAACTACAATGAGCAGTTCTTC. It translates to CASSAGQGNYNEQFF. V gene TRBV9 combines with J gene TRBJ2-1, with TRBD1 identical over 9 bases. The J segment lost 3 bases and the V segment lost 3 bases, leaving 4 bases of the junction unmatched. Germline CDR1 reads SGDLS; CDR2 reads YYNGEE. The CDR3 length is 15 residues.

The chain uses TRBV5-1 and TRBJ1-1; 9 bases fit TRBD1. V shed 4 bases, J shed 2 bases, and the junction held 6 bases outside the gene matches. The CDR3 runs 15 residues. Germline loops: CDR1 SGHRS, CDR2 YFSETQ. The CDR3 DNA reads TGCGCCAGCAGCCCTTGGACAGGGGAAAACACTGAAGCTTTCTTT. Residues: CASSPWTGENTEAFF.

V gene TRBV7-9 combines with J gene TRBJ2-1, with 8 bases identical to TRBD2. The trim removed 6 bases at V and 5 bases at J, leaving 12 bases unmatched. Germline V gene data show CDR1 as SEHNR and CDR2 as FQNEAQ (reference sequence). This CDR3 has 16 amino acids. The CDR3, as DNA: TGTGCCAGCAGTTGGCCCCCGGGGGGGCCCAACAATGAGCAGTTCTTC. Encoded protein: CASSWPPGGPNNEQFF.

The rearrangement links TRBV6-5 to TRBJ2-6; D is ambiguous. This CDR3 region has 14 residues. Germline CDR1 is MNHEY and CDR2 is SVGAGI. Trimming pared 8 bases from V and 0 bases from J, leaving 8 bases between. The chain's CDR3 is CASVLSSGANVLTF. CDR3 coding DNA: TGTGCCAGCGTCCTGAGCTCTGGGGCCAACGTCCTGACTTTC.